The source of this TCR beta chain is a study of CD4+ T cells in melanoma (dated by TCRdb to between 2021 and 2024). Background for the entire study: The study investigated neoantigen-specific CD4+ T cells in human melanoma.

A word on this clone: The specificity of this receptor is unknown. Base-call qualities are not available, and no considerably larger clone is one nucleotide away.

General findings and caveats noted by the study authors: Neoantigen-specific CD4+ T cells were reported to be correlated with the function of CD8+ T cells, macrophages and B cells. According to the report, neoantigen-specific CD4+ T cells in melanoma displayed diverse differentiation states.

The germline V gene supplies CDR1 SGHRS and CDR2 YFSETQ. The CDR3, cysteine through phenylalanine, is 15 amino acids long. The kept DNA is CDR3 alone, 45 bases in frame from the first base. Trimming at the junction amounts to 4 bases on V and 2 bases on J, and the germline ends lie 12 bases apart. The donors were melanoma patients. Libraries were constructed by the immunoSEQ multiplex PCR assay. This is the immuneACCESS table as TCRdb keeps it, with only in-frame sequences that have V and J called. A part of the clones is gone; compared with another copy, unresolved V genes explain less than half, and the rest is unexplained. A total of 110,000 to 150,000 clones appear in this sample, 80% to 95% of them only once. More than 1.5% of the sample comes from the top ten.

This chain joins TRBV5-1 to TRBJ2-2, with TRBD1 tentatively as D gene (6 bases match). The TCR sequence derives from a human donor with melanoma. The CDR3 loop reads CASSPRGLNTGELFF. The sequenced DNA is TGCGCCAGCAGCCCCAGGGGTCTCAACACCGGGGAGCTGTTTTTT. With all but the CDR3 taken from the reference TRBV5-1 and TRBJ2-2 genes, the full variable domain is: KAGVTQTPRYLIKTRGQQVTLSCSPISGHRSVSWYQQTPGQGLQFLFEYFSETQRNKGNFPGRFSGRQFSNSRSEMNVSTLELGDSALYLCASSPRGLNTGELFFGEGSRLTVL.